The rows below give T cell receptor beta chains drawn from one sample of a study of early T cells in non-severe SARS-CoV-2 infection. MiXCR was run by TCRdb on the 5' RACE reads, yielding one entry per CDR3 protein. The data hold about 77,000 distinct CDR3 sequences, with 8.5% to 10% observed a single time. Input material: whole blood. These receptors all come from an adult who was a healthcare worker with PCR-confirmed SARS-CoV-2 infection or an uninfected control (not recorded which). The CDR3 runs from the conserved cysteine through the conserved F or W. Each record gives: V gene, D gene, clone size, CDR3 protein. D genes are given only for firm matches. Some rows have no size entry. The others give once, few or many, or a class for an expanded clone.

V gene: TRBV28
D gene: NA
clone size: few
CDR3 protein: CAGGNSYEQYF

V gene: TRBV28
D gene: TRBD1
clone size: many
CDR3 protein: CASSIPGTGCFF

V gene: TRBV12-3/TRBV12-4
D gene: TRBD2
clone size: many
CDR3 protein: CASHFNRGGSGDEQFF

V gene: TRBV28
D gene: TRBD2
clone size: few
CDR3 protein: CASSLKQRGQYF

V gene: TRBV28
D gene: TRBD1
clone size: many
CDR3 protein: CASRPTGTVDYEQYF

V gene: TRBV18
D gene: NA
clone size: few
CDR3 protein: CASSHNSDSAQYF

V gene: TRBV20-1
D gene: TRBD2
clone size: many
CDR3 protein: CSASLPRPSGPYEQYF

V gene: TRBV7-9
D gene: TRBD2
clone size: many
CDR3 protein: CASSFASGIGNEQFF

V gene: TRBV6-1
D gene: NA
clone size: NA
CDR3 protein: CASSERVTPGELFF

V gene: TRBV28
D gene: NA
clone size: NA
CDR3 protein: CASRRRAYEQYF

V gene: TRBV28
D gene: NA
clone size: many
CDR3 protein: CASSVHVPRDPGWETQYF

V gene: TRBV7-3
D gene: TRBD1
clone size: NA
CDR3 protein: CASSLSGGTGQAGELFF

V gene: TRBV27
D gene: TRBD1
clone size: NA
CDR3 protein: CASSQRTGWDEQFF

V gene: TRBV10-3
D gene: TRBD2
clone size: few
CDR3 protein: CATLAGVSYNEQFF

V gene: TRBV10-3
D gene: NA
clone size: few
CDR3 protein: CAIKGASAEEYNEQFF

V gene: TRBV24-1
D gene: NA
clone size: many
CDR3 protein: CATSDLNGRPHEQYF

V gene: TRBV27
D gene: NA
clone size: NA
CDR3 protein: CASSTRQAGVTDTQYF

V gene: TRBV6-1
D gene: NA
clone size: NA
CDR3 protein: CASSIVVESGANVLTF

V gene: TRBV28
D gene: NA
clone size: NA
CDR3 protein: CASRGQGEQYF

V gene: TRBV5-6
D gene: TRBD2
clone size: many
CDR3 protein: CASSLDPHRLAGRREQYF

V gene: TRBV12-3/TRBV12-4
D gene: TRBD2
clone size: NA
CDR3 protein: CASSLPSGIQETQYF

V gene: TRBV11-2
D gene: NA
clone size: many
CDR3 protein: CASSAGVSSYNEQFF

V gene: TRBV3-1
D gene: NA
clone size: NA
CDR3 protein: CASSQAQGSEAFF

V gene: TRBV6-6
D gene: TRBD1
clone size: many
CDR3 protein: CASSYSQGVGAFF

V gene: TRBV20-1
D gene: TRBD2
clone size: few
CDR3 protein: CSASPLGTSGRNNEQFF

V gene: TRBV4-1
D gene: NA
clone size: few
CDR3 protein: CASSQGGTSNYGYTF

V gene: TRBV11-2
D gene: NA
clone size: many
CDR3 protein: CASSLRADSSYNEQFF

V gene: TRBV7-8
D gene: TRBD1
clone size: many
CDR3 protein: CASSTLGQVLDNEQFF